The present T cell receptor (beta chain) was sequenced within a study of T cells in Graves' hyperthyroidism and ophthalmopathy. Overall study context: At initial diagnosis, before any treatment had begun, peripheral blood was obtained. General study points: Most expanded thyroid clonotypes above 0.001 also appeared in blood.

The ends lost 4 bases at V and 5 bases at J; junction bases unmatched: 6. The V gene's germline CDR1 is SGHRS and CDR2 YFSETQ. There are 14 residues in the CDR3. RNA transcripts gave rise to amplified TCR beta CDR3 regions. Carried out on the TCR CDR3, a first-round RT-PCR used the HTBI primer set. TCRdb used MiXCR to reprocess the multiplex PCR reads, holding one entry per CDR3 protein. The sample records about 500,000 distinct CDR3 sequences, approximately 16% being singletons. This clonotype was picked up a small number of times. Its specificity is not known. Cells are PBMCs isolated from 10 ml of fresh blood.

The chain has TRBV5-1 and TRBJ1-1; 9 bases line up with TRBD1. This TCR was sampled from a woman younger than 45 with Graves' ophthalmopathy. Sequenced: blood. CDR3 DNA: TGCGCCAGCAGCGACCGGACAGGGGTTACTGAAGCTTTCTTT. Its protein product is CASSDRTGVTEAFF.